This TCR beta chain was documented in a study of blood T cells in healthy people across ages. General study results and limits: No conclusive comparison of naive versus antigen-experienced cells was possible with unsorted PBMCs.

Samples each yielded at least 6 micrograms of total RNA. There are a few counts of this clonotype. The target antigen is unknown. Primed by a sample-barcoded 5' primer and a J-beta primer mix, a second PCR proceeded for roughly 7 to 11 cycles. TCRdb reprocessed the 5' RACE reads with MiXCR, giving one entry per CDR3 protein. The data hold more than 900,000 distinct CDR3 sequences, with 20% to 25% observed a single time. Per the germline V gene, CDR1 is MNHEY and CDR2 is SVGAGI. Trimming removed 2 bases at V and 2 bases at J, with 23 bases between. This CDR3 has 19 residues. These same records also appear under a second study, on T cells of mothers and their children. As that study records: Among related mother-child pairs, overlap was slightly higher than in unrelated pairs, though not significantly.

This sequence originates from a girl aged 2-10 years in good health. This sequence joins TRBV6-5 and TRBJ2-3, with a possible D match to TRBD1 (5 bases). Specimen: blood. The CDR3 protein is CASSYTQTPRRVATDTQYF. The CDR3 DNA follows: TGTGCCAGCAGTTACACCCAAACGCCGCGCAGGGTGGCCACAGATACGCAGTATTTT.